The 22 T cell receptor beta chains reported below all come from one sample, sequenced in a study of blood T cell repertoires in COVID-19. Sequencing was performed with immunoSEQ multiplex PCR; in TCRdb, only in-frame clones are kept and a portion is missing. Here the sample spans about 370,000 clones, roughly 86% being singletons. Sequencing input: PBMCs or T cells enriched from blood (not recorded which). The receptors shown here come from a woman between 25 and 40 years old who had recovered from COVID-19.

The chain recombines TRBV9 with TRBJ2-1, with D maybe TRBD1 (6 bases). The V end was cut by 5 bases, the J end by 2 bases, with 14 bases between. The CDR3 is 15 residues long. CDR1 and CDR2 (germline): SGDLS, YYNGEE. CDR3 in amino acids: CASRPGQLPYNEQFF. The CDR3 DNA sequence: TGTGCCAGCAGGCCTGGACAGCTCCCCTACAATGAGCAGTTCTTC.

The CDR3 DNA reads as TGTGCCAGCAGGGCGGGACAGTTAACTGAAGCTTTCTTT. Its protein is CASRAGQLTEAFF. The chain couples TRBV6-5 to TRBJ1-1; the match to TRBD1 covers 7 bases. After removal of 6 bases from V and 5 bases from J, the junction contained 6 bases not matched to a gene. This CDR3 comprises 13 residues. Germline V lookup: CDR1 MNHEY, CDR2 SVGAGI.

The V gene is TRBV19, the J gene TRBJ1-5, with TRBD1 as a possible D gene (6 bases). The CDR3 is 16 amino acids. Trimming took 5 bases from V and 4 from J, leaving 18 bases between them. Per germline, CDR1 LNHDA and CDR2 SQIVND (reference sequence). CDR3 nucleotides: TGTGCCAGTAGTGCCTGGACAGTGATTGGGAATCAGCCCCAGCATTTT. It codes for CASSAWTVIGNQPQHF.

This clone was observed a single time. This rearrangement joins TRBV2 to TRBJ1-5; D possibly corresponds to TRBD1 (6 bases). This CDR3 region has 16 residues. Germline V lookup: CDR1 SNHLY, CDR2 FYNNEI. V was cut by 1 base and J by 4 bases, with 14 bases left in between. The CDR3 region is CASSEVGGLGNQPQHF. Here the CDR3 DNA reads TGTGCCAGCAGTGAAGTCGGGGGGCTCGGGAATCAGCCCCAGCATTTT.

The table lists this clone with a few counts. The J gene is TRBJ1-1, the V gene TRBV3-1 (or the pseudogene TRBV3-2), with D possibly matching TRBD1 (5 bases). This CDR3 region has 19 residues. From germline, CDR1 is LGHDT and CDR2 YNNKEL (reference sequence). Trimming stripped 0 bases from V and 7 bases from J, with 27 bases between. The CDR3 DNA follows: TGTGCCAGCAGCCAAGAGGCAGGGCGAGTTGAGGCGATAAAAAATGAAGCTTTCTTT. Its translation: CASSQEAGRVEAIKNEAFF.

The chain links TRBV24-1 to TRBJ2-3; D is perhaps TRBD1 (6 bases). The CDR3 has 15 amino acids. The V end was cut by 2 bases, the J end by 1 base, with 9 bases between. Germline V gene data show CDR1 as KGHDR and CDR2 as SFDVKD. For the CDR3, the DNA is TGTGCCACCAGTGATTCCCGACAGGGCACAGATACGCAGTATTTT. This codes for CATSDSRQGTDTQYF.

With regard to this clone: The same CDR3 arises from other DNA sequences in this sample as well. The V call is TRBV7-3, the J call TRBJ2-3; 10 nucleotides match TRBD1. V was clipped by 3 bases and J by 3 bases; unmatched bases: 0. The CDR3 totals 14 residues. Germline assignment: CDR1 SGHTA and CDR2 FQGTGA. The CDR3 sequence: CASSLGQGTDTQYF. The CDR3 DNA sequence: TGTGCCAGCAGCTTGGGACAGGGGACAGATACGCAGTATTTT.

The rearrangement links TRBV7-2 to TRBJ1-5; D not certain. The V end lost 2 bases, the J end lost 3 bases, and 11 bases lay between the germline ends. The CDR3 runs 15 residues. Germline V CDR1 and CDR2: SGHTA, FQGNSA. DNA of the CDR3: TGTGCCAGCAGCTTAAACCCGCTGGCCAATCAGCCCCAGCATTTT. Its translation: CASSLNPLANQPQHF.

CDR3 amino acids: CASSLGAASNVLTF. The CDR3 DNA follows: TGTGCCAGCAGCTTAGGGGCAGCCTCCAACGTCCTGACTTTC. The J gene is TRBJ2-6, the V gene TRBV7-3, with TRBD1 as a possible D gene (5 bases). The V and J ends lost 2 bases and 8 bases respectively, with 10 bases between them. The CDR3 totals 14 residues. The germline V gene has CDR1 SGHTA and CDR2 FQGTGA.

The chain couples TRBV28 to TRBJ2-2; D unresolved. The V end lost 4 bases, the J end lost 6 bases, and 12 bases lay between the germline ends. Germline values: CDR1 MDHEN, CDR2 SYDVKM. This CDR3 spans 14 amino acids. For the CDR3, the DNA is TGTGCCAGCAGTTCTAGGCGGCCGTCCGGGGAGCTGTTTTTT. It specifies CASSSRRPSGELFF. Using reference TRBV28 and TRBJ2-2 for the parts outside the CDR3, the full variable domain is DVKVTQSSRYLVKRTGEKVFLECVQDMDHENMFWYRQDPGLGLRLIYFSYDVKMKEKGDIPEGYSVSREKKERFSLILESASTNQTSMYLCASSSRRPSGELFFGEGSRLTVL.

The chain is built from TRBV19 and TRBJ2-3; D unresolved. CDR3 size: 17 residues. Between the trimmed V and J ends, which lost 2 bases and 0 bases, there was a span of 15 bases. The V gene's germline CDR1 is LNHDA and CDR2 SQIVND (reference sequence). CDR3 sequence: CASSISLEVASTDTQYF. The DNA of the CDR3 is TGTGCCAGTAGTATATCTTTAGAGGTGGCTAGCACAGATACGCAGTATTTT.

The V gene is TRBV5-4, the J gene TRBJ2-5; D is perhaps TRBD1 (7 bases). The CDR3 has 15 amino acids. V shed 2 bases and J shed 4 bases, with 15 bases lying between them. CDR1 SGHNT and CDR2 YYREEE come from the germline V gene (reference sequence). The CDR3, as DNA: TGTGCCAGCAGCTTTTCCAGGGGGGTCATAGAGACCCAGTACTTC. Translated, it gives CASSFSRGVIETQYF.

The V gene is TRBV18, the J gene TRBJ2-7, with TRBD1 matching 11 bases. This CDR3 is built from 15 residues. The germline CDR1 and CDR2 sequences are KGHSH and LQKENI. Trimming removed 1 base from V and 3 bases from J; junction bases left unmatched: 2. In DNA form, the CDR3 reads TGTGCCAGCTCACCACGGGGACAGGGGGGCTACGAGCAGTACTTC. It translates to CASSPRGQGGYEQYF.

This chain connects TRBV15 to TRBJ2-1; 8 nucleotides align to TRBD1. The CDR3 totals 18 residues. CDR1 is LNHNV and CDR2 is YYDKDF in the germline V gene (reference sequence). After removal of 0 bases from V and 2 bases from J, the junction contained 9 bases not matched to a gene. CDR3 in amino acids: CATSRDFYRGFTYNEQFF. CDR3 sequence (DNA): TGTGCCACCAGCAGAGATTTTTACAGGGGGTTCACCTACAATGAGCAGTTCTTC.

The chain carries TRBV3-1 (or the pseudogene TRBV3-2) and TRBJ2-1, with D possibly being TRBD2 (6 bases). The V end was cut by 3 bases, the J end by 10 bases, with 19 bases between. CDR1 is LGHDT, CDR2 YNNKEL, per germline (reference sequence). This CDR3 is 15 amino acids long. This CDR3 is CASSHTGTAPWEQFF. The CDR3 nucleotides are TGTGCCAGCAGCCATACCGGGACTGCGCCCTGGGAGCAGTTCTTC.

Written as DNA, the CDR3 is TGTGCCAGCAGCGTAGACCCCGGGACAGGGGGTGGCTACACCTTC. It specifies CASSVDPGTGGGYTF. The J gene is TRBJ1-2, the V gene TRBV9; 11 bases agree with TRBD1. The germline CDR1 and CDR2 sequences are SGDLS and YYNGEE. The CDR3 covers 15 residues. V lost 0 bases and J lost 7; bases outside the gene matches: 5.

The chain joins TRBV14 to TRBJ2-1; TRBD2 might be the D (5 bases). Trimming pared 5 bases from V and 3 bases from J, leaving 8 bases between. Germline V lookup: CDR1 SGHDN, CDR2 FVKESK. CDR3 length: 13 amino acids. The CDR3 spells CASSGGGYNEQFF. DNA for the CDR3: TGTGCCAGCAGCGGAGGAGGCTACAATGAGCAGTTCTTC. Full variable domain (rest looked up from reference TRBV14 and TRBJ2-1): EAGVTQFPSHSVIEKGQTVTLRCDPISGHDNLYWYRRVMGKEIKFLLHFVKESKQDESGMPNNRFLAERTGGTYSTLKVQPAELEDSGVYFCASSGGGYNEQFFGPGTRLTVL.

The chain uses TRBV25-1 and TRBJ2-7, with 8 bases matching TRBD1. The ends lost 7 bases at V and 3 bases at J; junction bases unmatched: 11. The CDR3 contains 15 residues. Per the germline V gene, CDR1 is MGHDK and CDR2 is SYGVNS. The CDR3 is CASNPAGTGGYEQYF. The CDR3 DNA is TGTGCCAGCAACCCTGCGGGAACAGGGGGCTACGAGCAGTACTTC.

This rearrangement joins TRBV19 to TRBJ2-2, with 8 bases aligning to TRBD2. There are 13 residues in the CDR3. Germline CDR1 is LNHDA and CDR2 is SQIVND (reference sequence). J lost 6 bases, V lost 7 bases, and 4 bases had no gene match. CDR3 nucleotides: TGTGCCAGTAATACGGGACTAGCCGGGGAGCTGTTTTTT. Residues: CASNTGLAGELFF. The whole variable domain, remainder taken from reference TRBV19 and TRBJ2-2, is DGGITQSPKYLFRKEGQNVTLSCEQNLNHDAMYWYRQDPGQGLRLIYYSQIVNDFQKGDIAEGYSVSREKKESFPLTVTSAQKNPTAFYLCASNTGLAGELFFGEGSRLTVL.

The chain recombines TRBV7-9 with TRBJ1-3; the D is unclear. V gave up 2 bases and J gave up 0 bases, with 20 bases separating them. Germline CDR1 is SEHNR and CDR2 is FQNEAQ (reference sequence). This CDR3 contains 19 residues. CDR3 amino acids: CASSLILTDSGFSGNTIYF. In nucleotides, the CDR3 is TGTGCCAGCAGCTTAATTTTAACGGACTCGGGCTTCTCTGGAAACACCATATATTTT.

Here the CDR3 reads CASSQDLAGAQGEQYF. The CDR3 DNA reads as TGCGCCAGCAGCCAAGATTTGGCAGGGGCCCAGGGGGAGCAGTACTTC. This sequence joins TRBV4-3 and TRBJ2-7, with TRBD1 as a possible D gene (6 bases). This CDR3 is 16 amino acids long. Germline V gene sequence: CDR1 LGHNA, CDR2 YSLEER. Between the trimmed V and J ends, which lost 0 bases and 7 bases, there was a span of 19 bases.

This sequence joins TRBV6-2 or TRBV6-3 and TRBJ1-2; TRBD1 matches 10 bases. CDR3 size: 12 residues. J gave up 7 bases and V 5 bases, and 1 base lay outside the gene matches. Germline V gives CDR1 MNHEY, CDR2 SVGEGT. The CDR3 is CASSDRGPGYTF. CDR3 nucleotide sequence: TGTGCCAGCAGTGACAGGGGGCCTGGCTACACCTTC.